This section outlines one T cell receptor beta chain sequence together with its context. The data belong to a study of CD8 T cells in Susac syndrome. RNA amounts of roughly 0.45 to 1 ug underwent reverse transcription with random hexamers. Coverage of TCR beta CDR3 amplification by immunoSEQ multiplex PCR extended to 54 Vbeta and 13 Jbeta. TCRdb reanalysed the immunoSEQ multiplex PCR reads using MiXCR and keeps one entry per CDR3 protein. The sample lists about 280,000 distinct CDR3 sequences, approximately 85% seen once, with 0.11% in the top ten. The CDR3 covers 15 residues. Trimming cost V 6 bases and J 4 bases; bases outside gene matches: 8. Germline V gene sequence: CDR1 LNHDA, CDR2 SQIVND (reference sequence).

Sequencing was done on a sample of CD8+ T cells from PBMCs. The clonotype comes from a human donor with multiple sclerosis. V usage is TRBV19 and J usage is TRBJ2-7; 11 bases align to TRBD2. CDR3: CASRPTSGSGYEQYF. CDR3 bases: TGTGCCAGTAGGCCTACTAGCGGGAGTGGATACGAGCAGTACTTC.